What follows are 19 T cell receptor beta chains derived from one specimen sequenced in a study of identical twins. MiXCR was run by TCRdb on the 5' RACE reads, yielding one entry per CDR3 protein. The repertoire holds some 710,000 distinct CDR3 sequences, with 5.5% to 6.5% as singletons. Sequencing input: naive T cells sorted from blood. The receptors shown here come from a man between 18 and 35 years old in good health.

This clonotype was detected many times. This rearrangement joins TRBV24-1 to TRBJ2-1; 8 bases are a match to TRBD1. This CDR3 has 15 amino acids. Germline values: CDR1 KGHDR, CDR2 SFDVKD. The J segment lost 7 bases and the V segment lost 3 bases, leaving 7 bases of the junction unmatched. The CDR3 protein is CATSDTQGAYNEQFF. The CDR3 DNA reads TGTGCCACCAGTGATACGCAGGGGGCGTATAATGAGCAGTTCTTC.

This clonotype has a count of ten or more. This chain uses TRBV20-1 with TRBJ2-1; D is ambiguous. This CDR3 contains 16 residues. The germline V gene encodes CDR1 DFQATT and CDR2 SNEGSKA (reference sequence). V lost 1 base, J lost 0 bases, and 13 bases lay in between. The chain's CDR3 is CSARGPTQSSYNEQFF. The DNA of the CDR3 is TGCAGTGCTAGAGGTCCCACCCAAAGCTCCTACAATGAGCAGTTCTTC.

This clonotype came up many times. CDR3 amino acids: CASSPSGTGTYYEQYV. DNA of the CDR3: TGCGCCAGCAGCCCTTCCGGGACAGGGACCTACTACGAGCAGTACGTC. The rearrangement links TRBV5-1 to TRBJ2-7, with 9 bases lining up with TRBD1. After removal of 4 bases from V and 3 bases from J, the junction contained 11 bases not matched to a gene. CDR3 length equals 16 residues. Per germline, CDR1 SGHRS and CDR2 YFSETQ.

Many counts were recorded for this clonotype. The CDR3 sequence: CASSATGGKDEKLFF. The CDR3, as DNA: TGTGCCAGCAGTGCAACAGGGGGTAAAGATGAAAAACTGTTTTTT. The rearrangement links TRBV2 to TRBJ1-4; 8 bases agree with TRBD1. Germline V lookup: CDR1 SNHLY, CDR2 FYNNEI. This CDR3 comprises 15 residues. Trimming removed 4 bases from V and 6 bases from J; junction bases left unmatched: 7. The full variable domain, with the rest looked up from reference TRBV2 and TRBJ1-4, is EPEVTQTPSHQVTQMGQEVILRCVPISNHLYFYWYRQILGQKVEFLVSFYNNEISEKSEIFDDQFSVERPDGSNFTLKIRSTKLEDSAMYFCASSATGGKDEKLFFGSGTQLSVL.

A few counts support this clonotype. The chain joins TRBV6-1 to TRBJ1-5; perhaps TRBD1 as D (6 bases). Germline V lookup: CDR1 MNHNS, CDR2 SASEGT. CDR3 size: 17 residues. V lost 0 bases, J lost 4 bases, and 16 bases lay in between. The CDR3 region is CASSEALGAFTNQPQHF. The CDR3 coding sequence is TGTGCCAGCAGTGAAGCGCTGGGGGCCTTCACTAATCAGCCCCAGCATTTT.

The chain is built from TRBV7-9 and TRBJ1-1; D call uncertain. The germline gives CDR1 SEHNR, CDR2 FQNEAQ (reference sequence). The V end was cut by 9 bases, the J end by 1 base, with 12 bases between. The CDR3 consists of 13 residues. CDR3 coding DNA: TGTGCCAGTAACTCGGACGGGAACACTGAAGCTTTCTTT. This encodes CASNSDGNTEAFF.

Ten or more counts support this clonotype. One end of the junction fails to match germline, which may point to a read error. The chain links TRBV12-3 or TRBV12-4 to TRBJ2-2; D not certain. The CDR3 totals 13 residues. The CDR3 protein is CASSLRETGELFF. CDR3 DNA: TGCGCCAGCAGCTTAAGAGAAACCGGGGAGCTGTTTTTT.

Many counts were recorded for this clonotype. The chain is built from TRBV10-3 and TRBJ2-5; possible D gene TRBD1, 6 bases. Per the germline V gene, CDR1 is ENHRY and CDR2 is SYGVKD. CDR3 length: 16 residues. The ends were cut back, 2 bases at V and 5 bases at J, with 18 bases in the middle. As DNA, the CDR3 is TGTGCCATCAGTGAGCCGGGGCTGGGGGCCGGGGAGACCCAGTACTTC. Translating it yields CAISEPGLGAGETQYF.

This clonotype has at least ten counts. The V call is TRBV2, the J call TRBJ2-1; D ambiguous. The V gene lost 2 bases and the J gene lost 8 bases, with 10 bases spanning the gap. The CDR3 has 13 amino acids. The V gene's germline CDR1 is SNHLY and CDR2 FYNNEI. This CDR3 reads CASSEPVGDEQFF. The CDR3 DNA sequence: TGTGCCAGCAGTGAACCGGTCGGAGATGAGCAGTTCTTC. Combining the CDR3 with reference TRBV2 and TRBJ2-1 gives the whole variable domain EPEVTQTPSHQVTQMGQEVILRCVPISNHLYFYWYRQILGQKVEFLVSFYNNEISEKSEIFDDQFSVERPDGSNFTLKIRSTKLEDSAMYFCASSEPVGDEQFFGPGTRLTVL.

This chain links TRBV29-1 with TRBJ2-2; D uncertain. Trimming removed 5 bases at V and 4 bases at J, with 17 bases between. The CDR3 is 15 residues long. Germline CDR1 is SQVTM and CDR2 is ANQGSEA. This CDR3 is CSVPNSVGSTGELFF. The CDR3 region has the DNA TGCAGCGTTCCCAACTCCGTCGGAAGCACCGGGGAGCTGTTTTTT.

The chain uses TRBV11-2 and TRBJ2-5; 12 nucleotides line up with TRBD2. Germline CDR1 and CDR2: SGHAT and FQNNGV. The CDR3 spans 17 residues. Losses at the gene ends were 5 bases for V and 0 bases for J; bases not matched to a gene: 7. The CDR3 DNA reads TGTGCCAGCAGCGCATATGGACTAGCGGGGAACCAAGAGACCCAGTACTTC. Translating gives CASSAYGLAGNQETQYF.

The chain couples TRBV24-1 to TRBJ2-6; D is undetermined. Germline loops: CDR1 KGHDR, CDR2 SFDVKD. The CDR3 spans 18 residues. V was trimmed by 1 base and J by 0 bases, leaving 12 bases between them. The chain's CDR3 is CATSDLSPTDSGANVLTF. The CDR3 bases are TGTGCCACCAGTGATTTAAGCCCCACTGACTCTGGGGCCAACGTCCTGACTTTC.

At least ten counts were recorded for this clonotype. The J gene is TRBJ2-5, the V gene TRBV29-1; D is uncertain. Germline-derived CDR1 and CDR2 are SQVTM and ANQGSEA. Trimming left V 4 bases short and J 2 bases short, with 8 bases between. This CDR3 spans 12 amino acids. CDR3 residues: CSVVTQQETQYF. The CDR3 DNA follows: TGCAGCGTTGTGACCCAACAAGAGACCCAGTACTTC.

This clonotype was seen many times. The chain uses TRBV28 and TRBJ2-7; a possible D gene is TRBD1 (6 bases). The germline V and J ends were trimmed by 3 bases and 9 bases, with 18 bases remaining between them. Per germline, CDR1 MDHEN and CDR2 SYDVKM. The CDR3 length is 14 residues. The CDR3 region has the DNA TGTGCCAGCAGTTTGTTTGGACAGTTGAGCTGGCAGTACTTC. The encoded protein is CASSLFGQLSWQYF.

CDR3 in amino acids: CASKFAGNLGNEQFF. CDR3 DNA sequence: TGTGCCAGCAAGTTTGCAGGGAACCTCGGCAATGAGCAGTTCTTC. The V call is TRBV27, the J call TRBJ2-1; possible D gene TRBD1, 5 bases. CDR1 and CDR2 (germline): MNHEY, SMNVEV (reference sequence). V was cut by 7 bases and J by 6 bases, with 19 bases left in between. The CDR3 has 15 residues.

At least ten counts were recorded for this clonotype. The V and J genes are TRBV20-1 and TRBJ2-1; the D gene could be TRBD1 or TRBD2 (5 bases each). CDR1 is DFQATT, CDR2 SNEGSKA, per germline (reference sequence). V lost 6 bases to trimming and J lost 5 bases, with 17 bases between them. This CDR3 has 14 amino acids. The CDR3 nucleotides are TGCAGTGCCGGCAAGACTGGGGGTAACAATGAGCAGTTCTTC. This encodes CSAGKTGGNNEQFF.

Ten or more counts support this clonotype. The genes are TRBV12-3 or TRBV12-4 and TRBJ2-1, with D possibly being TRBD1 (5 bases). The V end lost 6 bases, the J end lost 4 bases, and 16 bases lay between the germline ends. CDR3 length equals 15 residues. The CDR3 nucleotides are TGTGCCAGCAGCCCCTGGACACCGGAATACAATGAGCAGTTCTTC. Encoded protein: CASSPWTPEYNEQFF.

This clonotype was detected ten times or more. The CDR3 coding sequence is TGTGCCACCAGCAGGGCAGGGGTGGAGACCCAGTACTTC. As protein: CATSRAGVETQYF. The V call is TRBV15, the J call TRBJ2-5, with D perhaps TRBD1 (6 bases). Germline values: CDR1 LNHNV, CDR2 YYDKDF (reference sequence). V lost 3 bases and J lost 5, with 10 bases in between. There are 13 residues in the CDR3.

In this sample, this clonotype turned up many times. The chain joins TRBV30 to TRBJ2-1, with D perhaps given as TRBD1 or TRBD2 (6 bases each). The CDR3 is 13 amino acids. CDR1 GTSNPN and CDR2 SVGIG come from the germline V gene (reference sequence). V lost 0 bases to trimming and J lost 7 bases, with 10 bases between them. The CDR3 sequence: CAWSVGGGNEQFF. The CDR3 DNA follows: TGTGCCTGGAGTGTTGGAGGGGGGAATGAGCAGTTCTTC. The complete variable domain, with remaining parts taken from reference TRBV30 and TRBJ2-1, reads SQTIHQWPATLVQPVGSPLSLECTVEGTSNPNLYWYRQAAGRGLQLLFYSVGIGQISSEVPQNLSASRPQDRQFILSSKKLLLSDSGFYLCAWSVGGGNEQFFGPGTRLTVL.